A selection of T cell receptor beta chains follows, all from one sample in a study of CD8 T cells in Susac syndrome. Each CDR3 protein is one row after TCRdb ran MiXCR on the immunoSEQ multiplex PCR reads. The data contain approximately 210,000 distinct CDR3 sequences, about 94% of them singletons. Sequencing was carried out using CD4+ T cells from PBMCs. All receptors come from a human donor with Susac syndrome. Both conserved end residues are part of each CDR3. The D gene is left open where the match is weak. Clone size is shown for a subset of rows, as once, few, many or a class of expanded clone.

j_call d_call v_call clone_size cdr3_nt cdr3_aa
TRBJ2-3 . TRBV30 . TGTGCCTGGAGCGAAGGGGAAGGCACAGATACGCAGTATTTT CAWSEGEGTDTQYF
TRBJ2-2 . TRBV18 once TGTGCCAGCTCGGACACTAACACCGGGGAGCTGTTTTTT CASSDTNTGELFF
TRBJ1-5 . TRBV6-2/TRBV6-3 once TGTGCCAGCACCATGGGACGGTATAGCAATCAGCCCCAGCATTTT CASTMGRYSNQPQHF
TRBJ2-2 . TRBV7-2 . TGTGCCAGCAGCTTAGCGCACAGCACCGGGGAGCTGTTTTTT CASSLAHSTGELFF
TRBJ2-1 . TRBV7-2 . TGTGCCAGCACCCCGAGGAGGGGTCGAGGCGATGAGCAGTTCTTC CASTPRRGRGDEQFF
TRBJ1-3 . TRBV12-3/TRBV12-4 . TGTGCCAGCAGCCACCTTGGAGCTGGAAACACCATATATTTT CASSHLGAGNTIYF
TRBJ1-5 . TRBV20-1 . TGCAGTGCTAGTAAAGGCAGAAGCAATCAGCCCCAGCATTTT CSASKGRSNQPQHF
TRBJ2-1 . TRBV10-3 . TGTGCCATCAGTCCGATAGCGGAATACAATGAGCAGTTCTTC CAISPIAEYNEQFF
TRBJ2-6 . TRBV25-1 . TGTGCCAGCAGTGATTTAATGAACGTCCTGACTTTC CASSDLMNVLTF
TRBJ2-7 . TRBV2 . TGTGCCAGCAGTGAAGACAGATTCTCCTACGAGCAGTACTTC CASSEDRFSYEQYF
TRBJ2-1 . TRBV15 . TGTGCCACCAGCACCCGAGGAGGTGAAGTCGGCAATGAGCAGTTCTTC CATSTRGGEVGNEQFF
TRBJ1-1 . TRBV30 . TGTGCCTGGAGTGTCATACGAAACACTGAAGCTTTCTTT CAWSVIRNTEAFF
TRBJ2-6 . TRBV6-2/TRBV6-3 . TGTGCCAGCAGTTCGACAGTCACCTCTGGGGCCAACGTCCTGACTTTC CASSSTVTSGANVLTF
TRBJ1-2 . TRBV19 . TGTGCCAGTACTCATGGAGGGACTCAGGGAAACTATGGCTACACCTTC CASTHGGTQGNYGYTF
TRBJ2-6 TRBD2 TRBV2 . TGTGCCAGCAGTCTAGCGGGGACCTCTGGGGCCAACGTCCTGACTTTC CASSLAGTSGANVLTF
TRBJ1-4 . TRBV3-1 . TGTGCCAGCAGCCAAGAGACAGGAGCACAGGAAAAACTGTTTTTT CASSQETGAQEKLFF
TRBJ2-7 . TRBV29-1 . TGCAGCGTTGAATCGGCAGGGGGAGGAGAGCAGTACTTC CSVESAGGGEQYF
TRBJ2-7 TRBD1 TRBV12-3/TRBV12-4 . TGTGCCAGCAGTCCCCGGCAGGACAGGGGCGGGTACGAGCAGTACTTC CASSPRQDRGGYEQYF
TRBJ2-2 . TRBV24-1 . TGTGCCACCAGCCTGACAGAGAACACCGGGGAGCTGTTTTTT CATSLTENTGELFF
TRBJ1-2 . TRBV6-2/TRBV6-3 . TGTGCCAGCAGCTTCCCGGGGATGGCCTATGGCTACACCTTC CASSFPGMAYGYTF
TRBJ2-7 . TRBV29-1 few TGCAGCGTTTCCCGGGACACCATTGGGGAGCAGTACTTC CSVSRDTIGEQYF
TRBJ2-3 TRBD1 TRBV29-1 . TGCAGCGTTGGCCTAGGACAGGGAACTAGCACAGATACGCAGTATTTT CSVGLGQGTSTDTQYF
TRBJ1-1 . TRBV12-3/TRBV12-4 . TGTGCCAGCAGTTTAAGTTTGGGGAACAGGGATAGTGAAGCTTTCTTT CASSLSLGNRDSEAFF
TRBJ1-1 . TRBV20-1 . TGCAGTATCCTAGGGGGGGACACTGAAGCTTTCTTT CSILGGDTEAFF
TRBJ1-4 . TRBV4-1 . TGCGCCAGCAGCCAAAGTAGGGGACTGGCTTTGGGGCTGTTTTTT CASSQSRGLALGLFF
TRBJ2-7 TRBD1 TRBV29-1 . TGCAGCGTTAAAAGACAGGGGGCTGACTACGAGCAGTACTTC CSVKRQGADYEQYF
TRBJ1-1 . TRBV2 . TGTGCCACGGGAGTAGGACGGGAAGCTTTCTTT CATGVGREAFF
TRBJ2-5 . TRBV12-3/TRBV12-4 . TGTGCCAGCAGTTTAGCAGGTATCCAAGAGACCCAGTACTTC CASSLAGIQETQYF
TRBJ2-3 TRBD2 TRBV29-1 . TGCAGCGTGGGGGGGTTGGGGAGGTACGGCACAGATACGCAGTATTTT CSVGGLGRYGTDTQYF
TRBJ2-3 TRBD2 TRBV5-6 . TGTGCCAGCAGCCGCTCGACTAGCGGGGGGACAGATACGCAGTATTTT CASSRSTSGGTDTQYF
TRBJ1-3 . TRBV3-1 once TGTGCCAGCAGCCAAGAACCGCGGGGGGACACCATATATTTT CASSQEPRGDTIYF
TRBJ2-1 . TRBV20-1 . TGCAGTGCCGGGCCGGGGGTTGCCTACAATGAGCAGTTCTTC CSAGPGVAYNEQFF
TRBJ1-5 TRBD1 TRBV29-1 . TGCAGCGCCACAACCGGGACAGGGGGAAATCAGCCCCAGCATTTT CSATTGTGGNQPQHF
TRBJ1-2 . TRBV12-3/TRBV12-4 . TGTGCCAGCAGTCCCCGGACCGTACCTAACTATGGCTACACCTTC CASSPRTVPNYGYTF
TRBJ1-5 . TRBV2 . TGTGCCAGCGCCGTTAATCAGCCCCAGCATTTT CASAVNQPQHF
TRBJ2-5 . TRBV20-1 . TGCAGTGCTAGAAAGGGCAGCCAAGAGACCCAGTACTTC CSARKGSQETQYF